A selection of T cell receptor beta chains follows, all from one sample in a study of blood T cell repertoires in COVID-19. Assay: immunoSEQ multiplex PCR; the TCRdb copy retains only in-frame clones and omits some. The sample records about 170,000 clones, around 85% being singletons. The sequencing sample was made of peripheral blood. These TCRs come from an elderly man with COVID-19, enrolled during active disease. The CDR3 runs from the conserved cysteine through the conserved F or W. Each record gives: clone size, J gene, D gene, V gene, CDR3 DNA, CDR3 protein. The D gene is left open where the match is weak. The size entry is marked missing in some rows and otherwise reads once, few, many or a size class.

clone_size: NA; j_call: TRBJ2-7; d_call: NA; v_call: TRBV7-8; cdr3_nt: TGTGCCAGCAGCCCCACTACAGGTTCCTACGAGCAGTACTTC; cdr3_aa: CASSPTTGSYEQYF
clone_size: NA; j_call: TRBJ1-5; d_call: NA; v_call: TRBV5-1; cdr3_nt: TGCGCCAGCAGCTTGGACGGGTATAGCAATCAGCCCCAGCATTTT; cdr3_aa: CASSLDGYSNQPQHF
clone_size: once; j_call: TRBJ1-5; d_call: NA; v_call: TRBV5-8; cdr3_nt: TGTGCCAGCAGCTTCCGGAGTCAGCCCCAGCATTTT; cdr3_aa: CASSFRSQPQHF
clone_size: NA; j_call: TRBJ2-1; d_call: TRBD1; v_call: TRBV7-3; cdr3_nt: TGTGCCAGCAGCTTAACGGGGACAGGGGCCTACAATGAGCAGTTCTTC; cdr3_aa: CASSLTGTGAYNEQFF
clone_size: NA; j_call: TRBJ1-6; d_call: NA; v_call: TRBV7-8; cdr3_nt: TGTGCCAGCCTGGACAGCCTCTATAATTCACCCCTCCACTTT; cdr3_aa: CASLDSLYNSPLHF
clone_size: NA; j_call: TRBJ2-1; d_call: TRBD2; v_call: TRBV2; cdr3_nt: TGTGCCAGCAGGCTATCTAGCGGGGGGGCCCCTGAGCAGTTCTTC; cdr3_aa: CASRLSSGGAPEQFF
clone_size: NA; j_call: TRBJ2-3; d_call: NA; v_call: TRBV5-8; cdr3_nt: TGTGCCAGCAGCCGATCACGGGATACGCAGTATTTT; cdr3_aa: CASSRSRDTQYF
clone_size: NA; j_call: TRBJ2-1; d_call: NA; v_call: TRBV9; cdr3_nt: TGTGCCAGCAGCGTAGAAGGGGCGACCTACAATGAGCAGTTCTTC; cdr3_aa: CASSVEGATYNEQFF
clone_size: NA; j_call: TRBJ2-1; d_call: NA; v_call: TRBV9; cdr3_nt: TGTGCCAGCAGCGTAGCCCCGTCGCGGGACTACAATGAGCAGTTCTTC; cdr3_aa: CASSVAPSRDYNEQFF
clone_size: NA; j_call: TRBJ1-2; d_call: NA; v_call: TRBV7-9; cdr3_nt: TGTGCCAGCAGCTTAGGACAGGCCCTAACCTATGGCTACACCTTC; cdr3_aa: CASSLGQALTYGYTF
clone_size: NA; j_call: TRBJ2-3; d_call: NA; v_call: TRBV6-6; cdr3_nt: TGTGCCAGCAGTTACGTTCTAGGGGAAAACACAGATACGCAGTATTTT; cdr3_aa: CASSYVLGENTDTQYF
clone_size: NA; j_call: TRBJ2-1; d_call: NA; v_call: TRBV6-2/TRBV6-3; cdr3_nt: TGTGCCAGCAGTTACGGGTTCAGGGGCGATGAGCAGTTCTTC; cdr3_aa: CASSYGFRGDEQFF
clone_size: NA; j_call: TRBJ1-6; d_call: TRBD1; v_call: TRBV4-1; cdr3_nt: TGCGCCAGCAGCCAAGGGGGGACAGTAAATAATTCACCCCTCCACTTT; cdr3_aa: CASSQGGTVNNSPLHF
clone_size: NA; j_call: TRBJ2-3; d_call: TRBD1; v_call: TRBV10-3; cdr3_nt: TGTGCCATCAGTGGAGGGACAGGGTTCTTAGATACGCAGTATTTT; cdr3_aa: CAISGGTGFLDTQYF
clone_size: NA; j_call: TRBJ2-4; d_call: NA; v_call: TRBV28; cdr3_nt: TGTGCCAGCAGTTTATCTTTTGAAAACATTCAGTACTTC; cdr3_aa: CASSLSFENIQYF
clone_size: NA; j_call: TRBJ2-1; d_call: NA; v_call: TRBV18; cdr3_nt: TGTGCCAGCTCACCACCTGGGCCAGGGTACAATGAGCAGTTCTTC; cdr3_aa: CASSPPGPGYNEQFF
clone_size: NA; j_call: TRBJ1-1; d_call: NA; v_call: TRBV19; cdr3_nt: TGTGCCAGTAGTATCCAGGGCCTCATGAACACTGAAGCTTTCTTT; cdr3_aa: CASSIQGLMNTEAFF
clone_size: NA; j_call: TRBJ1-5; d_call: TRBD1; v_call: TRBV5-4; cdr3_nt: TGTGCCAGCAGTTTGGACAGGTCCAATCAGCCCCAGCATTTT; cdr3_aa: CASSLDRSNQPQHF
clone_size: NA; j_call: TRBJ2-1; d_call: TRBD1; v_call: TRBV9; cdr3_nt: TGTGCCAGCAGCCGATCGGGACAGGGAAACAATGAGCAGTTCTTC; cdr3_aa: CASSRSGQGNNEQFF
clone_size: NA; j_call: TRBJ2-2; d_call: NA; v_call: TRBV2; cdr3_nt: TGTGCCAGCAGTGAAGGGAACCCAGGCAGCGGGGAGCTGTTTTTT; cdr3_aa: CASSEGNPGSGELFF
clone_size: NA; j_call: TRBJ1-6; d_call: NA; v_call: TRBV21-1; cdr3_nt: TGTGCCAGCAGCAAAGACATACACTCCTATAATTCACCCCTCCACTTT; cdr3_aa: CASSKDIHSYNSPLHF
clone_size: NA; j_call: TRBJ1-1; d_call: TRBD1; v_call: TRBV11-3; cdr3_nt: TGTGCCAGCAGCTTATGGGGACAGCCTGAAAATGAAGCTTTCTTT; cdr3_aa: CASSLWGQPENEAFF
clone_size: NA; j_call: TRBJ2-5; d_call: NA; v_call: TRBV9; cdr3_nt: TGTGCCAGCAGCGTAGGTCGGAGGCAAGAGACCCAGTACTTC; cdr3_aa: CASSVGRRQETQYF
clone_size: NA; j_call: TRBJ1-1; d_call: TRBD1; v_call: TRBV6-5; cdr3_nt: TGTGCCAGCAGTTCGACAGGGCGCAACACTGAAGCTTTCTTT; cdr3_aa: CASSSTGRNTEAFF
clone_size: NA; j_call: TRBJ2-7; d_call: NA; v_call: TRBV11-3; cdr3_nt: TGTGCCAGCAGCTCACCGGGCCGGGGCTACGAGCAGTACTTC; cdr3_aa: CASSSPGRGYEQYF
clone_size: NA; j_call: TRBJ1-1; d_call: NA; v_call: TRBV6-5; cdr3_nt: TGTGCCAGCAACGGAGGACAGCCGACTGAAGCTTTCTTT; cdr3_aa: CASNGGQPTEAFF
clone_size: NA; j_call: TRBJ1-3; d_call: NA; v_call: TRBV11-2; cdr3_nt: TGTGCCAGCAGCTACATATGGGGAGGTGGAAACACCATATATTTT; cdr3_aa: CASSYIWGGGNTIYF
clone_size: NA; j_call: TRBJ2-5; d_call: NA; v_call: TRBV7-7; cdr3_nt: TGTGCCAGCAGCTTCTCAGGGGTAGAGACCCAGTACTTC; cdr3_aa: CASSFSGVETQYF
clone_size: few; j_call: TRBJ2-2; d_call: TRBD1; v_call: TRBV20-1; cdr3_nt: TGCAGTGCTAGTAAGGGGGCGACCGGGGAGCTGTTTTTT; cdr3_aa: CSASKGATGELFF
clone_size: NA; j_call: TRBJ1-5; d_call: TRBD1; v_call: TRBV19; cdr3_nt: TGTGCCAGTAGTGGGACAGCAGTCTCCAATCAGCCCCAGCATTTT; cdr3_aa: CASSGTAVSNQPQHF
clone_size: NA; j_call: TRBJ2-1; d_call: TRBD2; v_call: TRBV5-5; cdr3_nt: TGTGCCAGCAGCTCCCGGACTAGCGGGAGTTACAATGAGCAGTTCTTC; cdr3_aa: CASSSRTSGSYNEQFF
clone_size: NA; j_call: TRBJ1-4; d_call: NA; v_call: TRBV12-3/TRBV12-4; cdr3_nt: TGTGCCAGCAGTCAAGGGGGAAAACTGTTTTTT; cdr3_aa: CASSQGGKLFF
clone_size: NA; j_call: TRBJ2-3; d_call: TRBD2; v_call: TRBV18; cdr3_nt: TGTGCCAGCTGGACGGGGCGGGGGAGCACAGATACGCAGTATTTT; cdr3_aa: CASWTGRGSTDTQYF
clone_size: NA; j_call: TRBJ2-5; d_call: NA; v_call: TRBV2; cdr3_nt: TGTGCCAGCAGCGGTGGGCAGGGGGAGACCCAGTACTTC; cdr3_aa: CASSGGQGETQYF
clone_size: NA; j_call: TRBJ1-2; d_call: NA; v_call: TRBV11-3; cdr3_nt: TGTGCCAGCAGCTTAGTAAGAGGAGAGGGCTACACCTTC; cdr3_aa: CASSLVRGEGYTF
clone_size: NA; j_call: TRBJ1-2; d_call: TRBD1; v_call: TRBV14; cdr3_nt: TGTGCCAGCAGCCAACCTCGAGGACAGGGATTCTATGGCTACACCTTC; cdr3_aa: CASSQPRGQGFYGYTF
clone_size: few; j_call: TRBJ1-4; d_call: TRBD1; v_call: TRBV3-1/TRBV3-2; cdr3_nt: TGTGCCAGCAGCCCGGTCCCGGGACAGGGTCAAGGGGAAAAACTGTTTTTT; cdr3_aa: CASSPVPGQGQGEKLFF
clone_size: once; j_call: TRBJ1-5; d_call: NA; v_call: TRBV6-5; cdr3_nt: TGTGCCATTCGTTTGGCAGGGGGCAATCAGCCCCAGCATTTT; cdr3_aa: CAIRLAGGNQPQHF
clone_size: NA; j_call: TRBJ1-2; d_call: TRBD1; v_call: TRBV2; cdr3_nt: TGTGCCAGCAGGGTAGGACAGGGGGTTAACGGCTACACCTTC; cdr3_aa: CASRVGQGVNGYTF
clone_size: NA; j_call: TRBJ2-2; d_call: NA; v_call: TRBV9; cdr3_nt: TGTGCCAGCAGCGTAGGACAGTCCAACACCGGGGAGCTGTTTTTT; cdr3_aa: CASSVGQSNTGELFF